Listed below are T cell receptor beta chains from one sample, sequenced in a study of CXCR3-negative and CXCR3-positive naive CD8 T cells. TCRdb reprocessed the 5' RACE reads; each CDR3 protein has one entry and no DNA is given. Its table records 70,000 to 95,000 distinct CDR3 sequences. Material: naive CXCR3- CD8+ T cells from blood. The receptors were sampled from a human donor in good health. Some clones in this sample may be carry-over from other donors' samples. The CDR3 runs from the conserved cysteine through the conserved F or W.

J | V | CDR3
TRBJ2-2 | TRBV6-1 | CASSPGESGELFF
TRBJ2-7 | TRBV29-1 | CSIRTALAGRSEQYF
TRBJ1-6 | TRBV5-5 | CASSFGQGRSPLHF
TRBJ2-3 | TRBV25-1 | CASGRGLGPDTQYF
TRBJ2-7 | TRBV12-3/TRBV12-4 | CASSSPRRLDEQYF
TRBJ2-7 | TRBV5-1 | CASSERTVIYEQYF
TRBJ2-1 | TRBV28 | CASSFSGRGRRQFF
TRBJ1-5 | TRBV29-1 | CSVVGQGINQPQHF
TRBJ2-1 | TRBV7-8 | CASSLLGGRNNEQFF
TRBJ2-5 | TRBV6-2/TRBV6-3 | CASSYSPLAGGPDETQYF
TRBJ1-1 | TRBV9 | CASSTPGTGNTEAFF
TRBJ1-4 | TRBV29-1 | CSVSMDGSGLNEKLFF
TRBJ2-5 | TRBV10-3 | CAISESDGYTRTQYF
TRBJ2-3 | TRBV20-1 | CSARDLARHTDTQYF
TRBJ2-4 | TRBV7-3 | CASSLSPGKIAKNIQYF
TRBJ2-7 | TRBV5-5 | CASSPDRFGSYEQYF
TRBJ2-4 | TRBV12-3/TRBV12-4 | CASSFRGRWNIQYF
TRBJ2-1 | TRBV11-1 | CASSDSSGGLYNEQFF
TRBJ2-1 | TRBV20-1 | CSALAGGPYEQFF
TRBJ2-1 | TRBV6-4 | CASSGLAGAFEQFF
TRBJ1-3 | TRBV9 | CASSEAGDSGNTIYF
TRBJ2-2 | TRBV4-1 | CASSPRGGIAGELFF
TRBJ2-2 | TRBV5-4 | CASSLGQGYTGELFF
TRBJ2-1 | TRBV7-9 | CASSYSGDAYNEQFF
TRBJ2-2 | TRBV7-2 | CASSRLNTGELFF
TRBJ2-3 | TRBV7-3 | CASSLAGTSTDTQYF
TRBJ1-2 | TRBV7-9 | CASSFGQALNYGYTF
TRBJ2-1 | TRBV29-1 | CSVPRPSHEQFF
TRBJ1-5 | TRBV7-9 | CASSQGDRKFSNQPQHF
TRBJ1-1 | TRBV15 | CATSRDHREAFF
TRBJ2-7 | TRBV28 | CASSFLDRGYEQYF